These 7 T cell receptor beta chains share one sample of origin, sequenced in a study of cytomegalovirus exposure and HLA in healthy donors (dated by TCRdb to about 2017). Library preparation was by the immunoSEQ multiplex PCR assay. A mixture of 60 forward primers for TCR Vbeta segments and 13 reverse primers for TCR Jbeta segments was used in the multiplex PCR. As stored in TCRdb, this immuneACCESS dataset retains in-frame rearrangements with V and J assigned. A fraction of the clones does not appear; measured against another copy, unresolved V genes explain less than half of the discrepancy, and the remainder lacks a known reason. The sample table lists about 200,000 clones, about 86% of them with a count of one. Of the sample, around 0.31% is held by the ten largest clones. Material: PBMCs. The receptor source for this set is a woman in her twenties or thirties in good health and CMV-seronegative.

The gene calls are TRBV2 and TRBJ2-5; 14 bases match TRBD2. The V gene's germline CDR1 is SNHLY and CDR2 FYNNEI. The CDR3 contains 15 residues. J was trimmed by 14 bases and V by 0 bases; bases with no gene match: 8. The CDR3 region is CASSEAGTSGSQSYF. The CDR3 region has the DNA TGTGCCAGCAGTGAAGCGGGGACTAGCGGGAGCCAGAGTTACTTC. Using reference TRBV2 and TRBJ2-5 for the parts outside the CDR3, the full variable domain is EPEVTQTPSHQVTQMGQEVILRCVPISNHLYFYWYRQILGQKVEFLVSFYNNEISEKSEIFDDQFSVERPDGSNFTLKIRSTKLEDSAMYFCASSEAGTSGSQSYFGPGTRLLVL.

The chain links TRBV15 to TRBJ2-5; 11 positions match TRBD2. CDR1 and CDR2 from the germline V gene are LNHNV and YYDKDF (reference sequence). The CDR3 runs to 16 residues. With 4 bases clipped from V and 5 bases from J, the junction kept 9 bases outside the gene matches. This chain's CDR3 is CATSTLTSGEGETQYF. Here the CDR3 DNA reads TGTGCCACCAGCACCCTGACTAGCGGGGAGGGGGAGACCCAGTACTTC.

The rearrangement joins TRBV5-4 to TRBJ1-6; the D gene is possibly TRBD1 (5 bases). The CDR3 has 16 residues. V lost 4 bases and J lost 8, with 19 bases in between. Per the germline V gene, CDR1 is SGHNT and CDR2 is YYREEE (reference sequence). CDR3 loop: CASSRITDEGDSPLHF. For the CDR3, the DNA is TGTGCCAGCAGCCGTATTACGGACGAAGGGGATTCACCCCTCCACTTT. Full variable domain (rest looked up from reference TRBV5-4 and TRBJ1-6): ETGVTQSPTHLIKTRGQQVTLRCSSQSGHNTVSWYQQALGQGPQFIFQYYREEENGRGNFPPRFSGLQFPNYSSELNVNALELDDSALYLCASSRITDEGDSPLHFGNGTRLTVT.

The chain uses TRBV5-6 and TRBJ2-1; 7 positions match TRBD1. The V segment lost 7 bases and the J segment 6 bases; nucleotides outside the gene matches: 13. There are 15 residues in the CDR3. Germline assignment: CDR1 SGHDT and CDR2 YYEEEE. The CDR3 DNA is TGTGCCAGCGGCAAACTGGACAGGTTCGGCAATGAGCAGTTCTTC. It specifies CASGKLDRFGNEQFF.

This clone appeared a few times. V gene TRBV14 combines with J gene TRBJ2-7; 10 nucleotides line up with TRBD2. The germline gives CDR1 SGHDN, CDR2 FVKESK. Unmatched junction bases numbered 16, after V lost 5 bases and J lost 0 bases. The CDR3 is 19 amino acids. The chain's CDR3 is CASSSAPLAGDRNSYEQYF. CDR3 DNA: TGTGCCAGCAGCTCCGCCCCCCTAGCGGGGGACCGCAACTCCTACGAGCAGTACTTC.

This chain joins TRBV4-2 and TRBJ2-5, with D tentatively TRBD1 (5 bases). The CDR3 spans 14 residues. The germline gives CDR1 LGHNA, CDR2 YNFKEQ. Trimming stripped 3 bases from V and 4 bases from J, with 12 bases between. The CDR3 bases are TGTGCCAGCAGCCAGGGGCGTGTCGCAGAGACCCAGTACTTC. This translates into CASSQGRVAETQYF.

The chain couples TRBV5-4 to TRBJ2-2; D ambiguous. The CDR3 loop spans 13 amino acids. Between the trimmed V and J ends, which lost 6 bases and 4 bases, there was a span of 10 bases. Germline V CDR1 and CDR2: SGHNT, YYREEE (reference sequence). The CDR3 region has the DNA TGTGCCAGCACCCGCGCAGGCACCGGGGAGCTGTTTTTT. Translated: CASTRAGTGELFF.